Shown below are 5 T cell receptor beta chains from a single sample sequenced in a study of blood T cell repertoires in COVID-19. Only in-frame clones appear in the TCRdb table, and some are missing; sequencing was by immunoSEQ multiplex PCR. The sample records under 200,000 clones, 65% to 85% being singletons. The sequenced material came from peripheral blood. The receptors derive from a woman older than 75 with active or convalescent COVID-19.

This clone was recorded once. The rearrangement joins TRBV30 to TRBJ1-1, with D perhaps TRBD1 (5 bases). V lost 7 bases and J 5 bases, leaving 11 bases between the germline ends. Germline V gives CDR1 GTSNPN, CDR2 SVGIG (reference sequence). CDR3 length: 11 amino acids. The CDR3 coding sequence is TGTGCCTTCCTGGGGGGGACTGAAGCTTTCTTT. Its translation is CAFLGGTEAFF. Full variable domain (missing parts from reference TRBV30 and TRBJ1-1): SQTIHQWPATLVQPVGSPLSLECTVEGTSNPNLYWYRQAAGRGLQLLFYSVGIGQISSEVPQNLSASRPQDRQFILSSKKLLLSDSGFYLCAFLGGTEAFFGQGTRLTVV.

The chain uses TRBV19 and TRBJ2-1, with 9 bases identical to TRBD2. The CDR3 is made up of 16 amino acids. Germline CDR1 reads LNHDA; CDR2 reads SQIVND (reference sequence). V lost 3 bases, J lost 0 bases, and 3 bases stayed unmatched. In DNA, the CDR3 is TGTGCCAGTAGTATGTTAGCGGGAGCCTCCTACAATGAGCAGTTCTTC. Protein sequence: CASSMLAGASYNEQFF.

The chain uses TRBV5-6 and TRBJ1-5; D is unresolved. With 1 base removed from V and 7 bases from J, the gap between germline ends came to 21 bases. The germline V gene has CDR1 SGHDT and CDR2 YYEEEE. This CDR3 contains 17 residues. CDR3 in amino acids: CASSLTGLTVTHQPQHF. The DNA for the CDR3 is TGTGCCAGCAGCTTGACGGGTTTGACCGTTACACACCAGCCCCAGCATTTT.

This rearrangement joins TRBV19 to TRBJ1-6, with 8 bases identical to TRBD1. Germline assignment: CDR1 LNHDA and CDR2 SQIVND (reference sequence). The CDR3 spans 14 residues. Losses at the gene ends were 6 bases for V and 9 bases for J; bases not matched to a gene: 7. CDR3 DNA sequence: TGTGCCAGTAGCACCACAGGGGGAGCTTCACCCCTCCACTTT. This sequence encodes CASSTTGGASPLHF.

The J gene is TRBJ2-1, the V gene TRBV2; no definite D call. Trimming pared 6 bases from V and 10 bases from J, leaving 16 bases between. Germline assignment: CDR1 SNHLY and CDR2 FYNNEI. This CDR3 spans 13 amino acids. CDR3 region: CASSQTPGAEQFF. CDR3 coding DNA: TGTGCCAGCAGCCAAACCCCTGGAGCCGAGCAGTTCTTC.